The 28 T cell receptor beta chains below all came from one sample that was sequenced in a study of monozygotic twins with cystic fibrosis. Sequencing was performed with immunoSEQ multiplex PCR; in TCRdb, only in-frame clones are kept and a portion is missing. The repertoire has roughly 25,000 clones, 75% to 95% of them found once; the top ten carry roughly 0.29%. The source material was blood. Every receptor here comes from a girl between 2 and 10 years old with cystic fibrosis.

This chain joins TRBV7-2 and TRBJ2-7; TRBD2 matches at 11 bases. The V gene end was trimmed by 5 bases and the J gene end by 2 bases; junction bases not matched to a gene: 2. Germline V gene data show CDR1 as SGHTA and CDR2 as FQGNSA. The CDR3 is 14 amino acids. The CDR3 DNA reads TGTGCCAGCAGCAAGACTAGCGGGGCCTACGAGCAGTACTTC. Translating gives CASSKTSGAYEQYF.

This clone was recorded a few times. The chain is built from TRBV28 and TRBJ1-6; D gene unclear. CDR3 length: 17 residues. The germline V gene has CDR1 MDHEN and CDR2 SYDVKM. Trimming pared 6 bases from V and 1 base from J, leaving 16 bases between. The CDR3 reads CASRPLGAFSYNSPLHF. DNA of the CDR3: TGTGCCAGCAGGCCGCTGGGTGCGTTTTCCTATAATTCACCCCTCCACTTT. The full variable domain, its missing parts supplied by reference TRBV28 and TRBJ1-6, is DVKVTQSSRYLVKRTGEKVFLECVQDMDHENMFWYRQDPGLGLRLIYFSYDVKMKEKGDIPEGYSVSREKKERFSLILESASTNQTSMYLCASRPLGAFSYNSPLHFGNGTRLTVT.

The genes are TRBV6-5 and TRBJ2-1; no firm D call. The germline gives CDR1 MNHEY, CDR2 SVGAGI. The CDR3 contains 14 residues. Trimming took off 10 bases at V and 0 bases at J, with 13 bases between the two ends. This chain's CDR3 is CATADVSSYNEQFF. The CDR3 region has the DNA TGTGCCACCGCGGACGTCAGCTCCTACAATGAGCAGTTCTTC.

This sequence joins TRBV5-1 and TRBJ1-2, with D unresolved. Trimming removed 0 bases from V and 3 bases from J, with 21 bases in between. In germline, CDR1 is SGHRS, CDR2 YFSETQ. The CDR3 is made up of 18 amino acids. The CDR3: CASSLAQSNRRWDYGYTF. In DNA, the CDR3 is TGCGCCAGCAGCTTGGCCCAGTCGAACAGAAGATGGGACTATGGCTACACCTTC.

The V gene is TRBV5-4, the J gene TRBJ2-1, with 11 bases aligning to TRBD2. The CDR3 consists of 15 residues. J gave up 5 bases and V 5 bases, and 6 bases lay outside the gene matches. Germline CDR1 reads SGHNT; CDR2 reads YYREEE (reference sequence). The CDR3 loop is CASRPGLADNNEQFF. The CDR3 nucleotides are TGTGCCAGCAGACCGGGACTAGCGGACAACAATGAGCAGTTCTTC.

The chain combines TRBV5-1 with TRBJ2-1; D unclear. Germline CDR1 SGHRS, CDR2 YFSETQ. The CDR3 covers 16 residues. Trimming took 0 bases from V and 3 from J, leaving 13 bases between them. The CDR3 DNA follows: TGCGCCAGCAGCTTGGTGGTCACTAATCTCTACAATGAGCAGTTCTTC. Its protein is CASSLVVTNLYNEQFF. The variable domain in full, with the rest retrieved from reference TRBV5-1 and TRBJ2-1, is KAGVTQTPRYLIKTRGQQVTLSCSPISGHRSVSWYQQTPGQGLQFLFEYFSETQRNKGNFPGRFSGRQFSNSRSEMNVSTLELGDSALYLCASSLVVTNLYNEQFFGPGTRLTVL.

This clone appeared a few times. The V and J genes are TRBV5-1 and TRBJ1-4, with a possible D match to TRBD1 (6 bases). Germline CDR1 is SGHRS and CDR2 is YFSETQ. The ends were cut back, 8 bases at V and 0 bases at J, with 11 bases in the middle. The CDR3 spans 14 residues. As DNA, the CDR3 is TGCGCCAGAGGCAACAGGGCAACTAATGAAAAACTGTTTTTT. It yields the protein CARGNRATNEKLFF.

The chain joins TRBV2 to TRBJ2-4; the D is unclear. Trimming shortened V by 8 bases and J by 1 base, and 21 bases separated the two germline ends. Germline V gene sequence: CDR1 SNHLY, CDR2 FYNNEI. This CDR3 comprises 17 residues. The CDR3 reads CASGFQPIEWAKNIQYF. The CDR3 nucleotides are TGTGCCAGCGGGTTCCAGCCAATCGAATGGGCCAAAAACATTCAGTACTTC.

The chain recombines TRBV7-2 with TRBJ1-6; D possibly corresponds to TRBD1 (5 bases). The CDR3 sequence is 14 residues long. V lost 5 bases and J 7 bases, leaving 12 bases between the germline ends. CDR1 is SGHTA and CDR2 is FQGNSA in the germline V gene. The CDR3 protein is CASSLPGPNSPLHF. The CDR3 bases are TGTGCCAGCAGCCTACCGGGACCCAATTCACCCCTCCACTTT.

This clone was recorded only once. J is TRBJ1-5 and V is TRBV10-2; D is possibly TRBD1 (5 bases). Between the trimmed V and J ends, which lost 2 bases and 2 bases, there was a span of 22 bases. CDR1 WSHSY and CDR2 SAAADI come from the germline V gene. CDR3 length: 19 amino acids. CDR3 sequence (DNA): TGCGCCAGCAGTGAGGAACCGGGACGGGCGGGATTTGGCAATCAGCCCCAGCATTTT. Its protein product is CASSEEPGRAGFGNQPQHF.

CDR3 nucleotides: TGTGCCTGGAGTGGCGGGGTAGGGGTGGGCTACACCTTC. Translation gives CAWSGGVGVGYTF. The gene calls are TRBV30 and TRBJ1-2; the D gene is possibly TRBD1 (5 bases). Trimming pared 1 base from V and 8 bases from J, leaving 14 bases between. The germline gives CDR1 GTSNPN, CDR2 SVGIG (reference sequence). The CDR3 has 13 residues. The full variable domain, in which reference TRBV30 and TRBJ1-2 provide the parts outside the CDR3, is SQTIHQWPATLVQPVGSPLSLECTVEGTSNPNLYWYRQAAGRGLQLLFYSVGIGQISSEVPQNLSASRPQDRQFILSSKKLLLSDSGFYLCAWSGGVGVGYTFGSGTRLTVV.

The genes are TRBV6-6 and TRBJ2-7, with 8 positions matching TRBD2. The V segment lost 7 bases and the J segment 3 bases; nucleotides outside the gene matches: 14. CDR3 size: 16 residues. CDR1 is MNHNY and CDR2 is SVGAGI in the germline V gene (reference sequence). The CDR3 bases are TGTGCCAGCACCCCGCGCGGGGGGACCACCGACTACGAGCAGTACTTC. This codes for CASTPRGGTTDYEQYF.

The CDR3: CASSKTLTGSEQYF. CDR3 nucleotide sequence: TGTGCCAGCAGCAAAACCCTAACAGGGTCCGAGCAGTACTTC. V is TRBV21-1 and J is TRBJ2-7; TRBD1, the table's D call, was not compared with the DNA. TRBV21-1 is recorded as a pseudogene. The CDR3 extends over 14 amino acids.

V gene TRBV30 combines with J gene TRBJ2-3; 9 bases agree with TRBD2. Germline CDR1 and CDR2: GTSNPN and SVGIG (reference sequence). The CDR3 loop spans 13 amino acids. J gave up 5 bases and V 1 base, and 1 base lay outside the gene matches. The CDR3 DNA follows: TGTGCCTGGAGTGCGACTAGCGGAGATACGCAGTATTTT. Translating it yields CAWSATSGDTQYF.

The chain has TRBV29-1 and TRBJ2-1, with D possibly being TRBD2 (5 bases). This CDR3 is built from 16 residues. V was cut by 6 bases and J by 3 bases, with 21 bases left in between. Germline assignment: CDR1 SQVTM and CDR2 ANQGSEA. CDR3 nucleotide sequence: TGCAGCGTGGCTGGTGAGGGTGGGGTGGTCTACAATGAGCAGTTCTTC. As protein: CSVAGEGGVVYNEQFF.

The chain links TRBV28 to TRBJ1-1; D not certain. The CDR3 totals 11 residues. From germline, CDR1 is MDHEN and CDR2 SYDVKM. Trimming left V 5 bases short and J 4 bases short, with 5 bases between. Here the CDR3 reads CASSGFTEAFF. CDR3 DNA: TGTGCCAGCAGTGGATTCACTGAAGCTTTCTTT.

This clone was observed once. The chain is built from TRBV5-1 and TRBJ1-2, with 7 bases identical to TRBD1. This CDR3 has 16 amino acids. Germline V gene lookup returns CDR1 SGHRS and CDR2 YFSETQ. The J segment lost 3 bases and the V segment lost 5 bases, leaving 13 bases of the junction unmatched. The CDR3 here is CASRDSRTGADYGYTF. CDR3 coding DNA: TGCGCCAGCAGAGACTCTCGGACAGGAGCGGACTATGGCTACACCTTC.

This clone showed up just once. The gene calls are TRBV6-6 and TRBJ2-3; D is ambiguous. The germline gives CDR1 MNHNY, CDR2 SVGAGI (reference sequence). This CDR3 spans 12 amino acids. V lost 0 bases and J lost 4, with 2 bases in between. The CDR3 sequence is CASSYSPDTQYF. DNA of the CDR3: TGTGCCAGCAGTTACTCGCCAGATACGCAGTATTTT.

There are a few counts of this clone. The chain carries TRBV2 and TRBJ1-2; D call uncertain. CDR1 is SNHLY, CDR2 FYNNEI, per germline. Trimming cost V 0 bases and J 4 bases, with 6 bases left between them. This CDR3 is 13 amino acids long. For the CDR3, the DNA is TGTGCCAGCAGTGAAGCGTTGAGCTATGGCTACACCTTC. As protein: CASSEALSYGYTF.

The chain couples TRBV5-4 to TRBJ1-1, with 7 bases that match TRBD1. The CDR3 loop spans 15 amino acids. The V and J ends lost 3 bases and 3 bases, in that order; junction bases with no gene match: 8. CDR1 and CDR2 from the germline V gene are SGHNT and YYREEE (reference sequence). The CDR3 DNA reads TGTGCCAGCAGCTGGCAGGGGGGTATGGACACTGAAGCTTTCTTT. Its translation: CASSWQGGMDTEAFF.

The V call is TRBV30, the J call TRBJ1-2; TRBD1 matches 9 bases. CDR1 GTSNPN and CDR2 SVGIG come from the germline V gene (reference sequence). With V trimmed by 2 bases and J by 6 bases, 4 bases remained unmatched. The CDR3 runs to 13 residues. CDR3 in DNA: TGTGCCTGGAGTACCGGGACAGGGCATGGCTACACCTTC. Translated: CAWSTGTGHGYTF.

The rearrangement uses TRBV7-6 and TRBJ2-3, with TRBD2 matching over 10 bases. Germline V lookup: CDR1 SGHVS, CDR2 FNYEAQ. J lost 2 bases, V lost 1 base, and 12 bases had no gene match. The CDR3 is 19 residues long. The CDR3 region is CASSLVGSGGTRTTDTQYF. As DNA, the CDR3 is TGTGCCAGCAGCTTAGTCGGTAGCGGGGGGACAAGGACCACAGATACGCAGTATTTT.

A word on this clone: Other nucleotide sequences in the sample specify the same CDR3. The chain carries TRBV2 and TRBJ2-3, with a tentative D call TRBD2 (5 bases). CDR1 SNHLY and CDR2 FYNNEI come from the germline V gene. CDR3 size: 14 residues. Between the trimmed V and J ends, which lost 3 bases and 2 bases, there was a span of 9 bases. This chain's CDR3 is CASSERVATDTQYF. The DNA for the CDR3 is TGTGCCAGCAGTGAGAGGGTAGCCACAGATACGCAGTATTTT.

The chain has TRBV5-1 and TRBJ2-1, with 7 bases matching TRBD2. V shed 3 bases, J shed 9 bases, and the junction held 9 bases outside the gene matches. CDR3 length: 14 amino acids. Germline-derived CDR1 and CDR2 are SGHRS and YFSETQ. CDR3 loop: CASSSPGTKSEQFF. The CDR3, as DNA: TGCGCCAGCAGCTCACCCGGGACTAAGTCTGAGCAGTTCTTC.

The V and J genes are TRBV7-9 and TRBJ1-2; tentative D call: TRBD1 (6 bases). V gave up 6 bases and J gave up 4 bases, with 21 bases separating them. The germline CDR1 and CDR2 sequences are SEHNR and FQNEAQ (reference sequence). There are 16 residues in the CDR3. The CDR3, as DNA: TGTGCCAGCAGAGTTCTTGCAGGGGTTACGGGCTATGGCTACACCTTC. Translating gives CASRVLAGVTGYGYTF.

The chain couples TRBV5-8 to TRBJ1-1; tentative D call: TRBD1 (6 bases). The V and J ends lost 4 bases and 2 bases respectively, with 15 bases between them. Germline-derived CDR1 and CDR2 are SGHTS and YDEGEE. This CDR3 spans 15 amino acids. In DNA form, the CDR3 reads TGTGCCAGCAGCCTCTCTGGGGGGCTCAACACTGAAGCTTTCTTT. Translating it yields CASSLSGGLNTEAFF. The variable domain in full, completed from reference TRBV5-8 and TRBJ1-1, reads EAGVTQSPTHLIKTRGQQATLRCSPISGHTSVYWYQQALGLGLQFLLWYDEGEERNRGNFPPRFSGRQFPNYSSELNVNALELEDSALYLCASSLSGGLNTEAFFGQGTRLTVV.

The J gene is TRBJ1-1, the V gene TRBV27, with D possibly matching TRBD1 (5 bases). CDR3 length: 13 residues. V was shortened by 3 bases and J by 5 bases, with 10 bases between the two germline ends. Germline assignment: CDR1 MNHEY and CDR2 SMNVEV (reference sequence). The DNA of the CDR3 is TGTGCCAGCAGTTTCAGGGAAGGAACTGAAGCTTTCTTT. Residues: CASSFREGTEAFF.

The rearrangement links TRBV6-5 to TRBJ2-7, with 11 bases matching TRBD2. The CDR3 spans 15 residues. Germline CDR1 and CDR2: MNHEY and SVGAGI. Trimming cost V 5 bases and J 0 bases; bases outside gene matches: 3. CDR3 sequence: CASSRLAGGSYEQYF. In DNA form, the CDR3 reads TGTGCCAGCAGTAGGCTAGCGGGGGGCTCCTACGAGCAGTACTTC.